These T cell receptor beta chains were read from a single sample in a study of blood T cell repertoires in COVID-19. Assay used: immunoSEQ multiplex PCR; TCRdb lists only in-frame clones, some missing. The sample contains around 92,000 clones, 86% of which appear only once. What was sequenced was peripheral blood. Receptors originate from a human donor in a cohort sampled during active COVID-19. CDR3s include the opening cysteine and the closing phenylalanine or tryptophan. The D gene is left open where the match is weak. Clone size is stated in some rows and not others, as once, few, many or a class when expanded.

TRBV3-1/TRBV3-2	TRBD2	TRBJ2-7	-	CASTSAGGNSYEQYF	TGTGCCAGCACCTCAGCGGGAGGCAATTCCTACGAGCAGTACTTC
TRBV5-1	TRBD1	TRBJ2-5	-	CASSNTGGFQETQYF	TGCGCCAGCAGCAACACAGGGGGCTTCCAAGAGACCCAGTACTTC
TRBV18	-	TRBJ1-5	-	CASSPGRGSNQPQHF	TGTGCCAGCTCACCAGGGAGGGGAAGCAATCAGCCCCAGCATTTT
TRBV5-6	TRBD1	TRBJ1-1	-	CASSVTGGSEAFF	TGTGCCAGCAGCGTTACAGGGGGCTCTGAAGCTTTCTTT
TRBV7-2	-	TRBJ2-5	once	CASSLAARETQYF	TGTGCCAGCAGCTTAGCGGCTAGAGAGACCCAGTACTTC
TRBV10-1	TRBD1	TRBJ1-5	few	CASSDQGQLPQHF	TGCGCCAGCAGTGACCAGGGACAGTTGCCCCAGCATTTT
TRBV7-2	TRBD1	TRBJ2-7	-	CASSSGQGASEQYF	TGTGCCAGCAGCTCGGGACAGGGGGCAAGCGAGCAGTACTTC
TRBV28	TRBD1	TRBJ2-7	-	CASSGTDYEQYF	TGTGCCAGCAGTGGGACAGACTACGAGCAGTACTTC
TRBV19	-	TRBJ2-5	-	CASSPQGIQETQYF	TGTGCCAGTAGTCCACAGGGAATCCAAGAGACCCAGTACTTC
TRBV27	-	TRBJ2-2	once	CASSLLMNTGELFF	TGTGCCAGCAGTCTACTAATGAACACCGGGGAGCTGTTTTTT
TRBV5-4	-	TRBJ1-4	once	CASSSTASTNEKLFF	TGTGCCAGCAGCTCAACAGCTTCAACTAATGAAAAACTGTTTTTT
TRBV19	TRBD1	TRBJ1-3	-	CASQQGAIGNTIYF	TGTGCCAGTCAACAGGGGGCGATTGGAAACACCATATATTTT
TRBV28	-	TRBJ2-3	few	CASTAGGFSDTQYF	TGTGCCAGCACGGCAGGAGGGTTTTCAGATACGCAGTATTTT
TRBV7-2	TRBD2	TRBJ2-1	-	CASSVERGAYNEQFF	TGTGCCAGCAGCGTCGAGCGGGGCGCCTACAATGAGCAGTTCTTC
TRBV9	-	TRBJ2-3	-	CASSVPEGDTDTQYF	TGTGCCAGCAGCGTCCCTGAGGGGGACACAGATACGCAGTATTTT
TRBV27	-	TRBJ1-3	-	CASSSGNSGNTIYF	TGTGCCAGCAGTTCCGGGAACTCTGGAAACACCATATATTTT
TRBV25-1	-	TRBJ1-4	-	CASTEGRVGEKLFF	TGTGCCAGCACCGAGGGTAGGGTTGGAGAAAAACTGTTTTTT
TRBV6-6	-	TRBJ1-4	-	CASRPRDKSEKLFF	TGTGCCAGCAGGCCCCGGGACAAGTCTGAAAAACTGTTTTTT
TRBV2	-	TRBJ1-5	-	CASSEARGFEPQHF	TGTGCCAGCAGTGAAGCGCGGGGTTTTGAGCCCCAGCATTTT
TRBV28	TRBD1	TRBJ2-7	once	CASSRTGGSYEQYF	TGTGCCAGCAGTCGGACAGGGGGTTCGTACGAGCAGTACTTC
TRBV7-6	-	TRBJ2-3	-	CASSLAGVAEDTQYF	TGTGCCAGCAGCTTAGCGGGAGTAGCCGAAGATACGCAGTATTTT
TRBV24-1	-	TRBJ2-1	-	CATSDSRLSSYNEQFF	TGTGCCACCAGTGATTCGCGCTTAAGCTCCTACAATGAGCAGTTCTTC
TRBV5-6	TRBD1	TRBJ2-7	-	CASSPPRGRQYF	TGTGCCAGCAGCCCGCCGAGGGGGCGCCAGTACTTC
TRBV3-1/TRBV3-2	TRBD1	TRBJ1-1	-	CASSQDLPGQGSAFF	TGTGCCAGCAGCCAAGACCTACCGGGACAGGGGAGCGCTTTCTTT
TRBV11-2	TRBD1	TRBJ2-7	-	CASSLYLGTDSYEQYF	TGTGCCAGCAGCTTATATCTAGGGACAGACTCTTACGAGCAGTACTTC
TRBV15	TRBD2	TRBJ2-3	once	CATVRKDPLAPDTQYF	TGTGCCACCGTAAGAAAGGATCCACTAGCGCCAGATACGCAGTATTTT
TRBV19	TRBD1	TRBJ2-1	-	CASSLTGGHEQFF	TGTGCCAGTAGCCTGACAGGGGGCCATGAGCAGTTCTTC
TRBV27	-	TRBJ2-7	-	CASSSTASSYEQYF	TGTGCCAGCAGTTCCACTGCTAGCTCCTACGAGCAGTACTTC
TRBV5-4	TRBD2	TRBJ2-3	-	CASSLKASGGTDTQYF	TGTGCCAGCAGCTTGAAGGCTAGCGGGGGCACAGATACGCAGTATTTT
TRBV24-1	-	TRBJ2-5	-	CAAAPGRAEETQYF	TGTGCCGCCGCCCCCGGGCGGGCTGAAGAGACCCAGTACTTC
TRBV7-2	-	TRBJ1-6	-	CASSSYGQPNSPLHF	TGTGCCAGCAGCTCCTATGGACAGCCCAATTCACCCCTCCACTTT
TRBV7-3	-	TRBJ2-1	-	CASSLTAAASYNEQFF	TGTGCCAGCAGCTTAACGGCAGCGGCTTCCTACAATGAGCAGTTCTTC
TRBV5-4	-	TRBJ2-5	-	CASSLAQETQYF	TGTGCCAGCAGCTTGGCGCAAGAGACCCAGTACTTC
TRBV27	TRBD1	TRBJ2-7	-	CASRQGSYEQYF	TGTGCCAGCCGACAGGGATCCTACGAGCAGTACTTC
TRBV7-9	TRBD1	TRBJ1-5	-	CASSRTGADQPQHF	TGTGCCAGCAGCCGGACAGGGGCGGATCAGCCCCAGCATTTT
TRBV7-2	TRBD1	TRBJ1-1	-	CASSFRGQGSTEAFF	TGTGCCAGCAGTTTCCGGGGACAGGGGAGTACTGAAGCTTTCTTT